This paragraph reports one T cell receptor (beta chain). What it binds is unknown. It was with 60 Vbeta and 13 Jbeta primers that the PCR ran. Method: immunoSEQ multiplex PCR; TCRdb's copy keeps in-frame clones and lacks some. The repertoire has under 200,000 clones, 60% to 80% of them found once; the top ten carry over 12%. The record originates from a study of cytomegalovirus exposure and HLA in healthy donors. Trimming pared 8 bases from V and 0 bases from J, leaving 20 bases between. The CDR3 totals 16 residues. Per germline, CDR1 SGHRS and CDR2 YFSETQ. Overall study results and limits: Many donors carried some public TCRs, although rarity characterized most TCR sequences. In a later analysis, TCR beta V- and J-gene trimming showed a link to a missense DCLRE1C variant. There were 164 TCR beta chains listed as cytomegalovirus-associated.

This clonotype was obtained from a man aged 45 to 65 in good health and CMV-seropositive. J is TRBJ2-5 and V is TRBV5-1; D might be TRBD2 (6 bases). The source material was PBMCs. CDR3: CARPLGVAVYQETQYF. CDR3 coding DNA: TGCGCCAGACCCCTGGGAGTAGCGGTGTACCAAGAGACCCAGTACTTC.